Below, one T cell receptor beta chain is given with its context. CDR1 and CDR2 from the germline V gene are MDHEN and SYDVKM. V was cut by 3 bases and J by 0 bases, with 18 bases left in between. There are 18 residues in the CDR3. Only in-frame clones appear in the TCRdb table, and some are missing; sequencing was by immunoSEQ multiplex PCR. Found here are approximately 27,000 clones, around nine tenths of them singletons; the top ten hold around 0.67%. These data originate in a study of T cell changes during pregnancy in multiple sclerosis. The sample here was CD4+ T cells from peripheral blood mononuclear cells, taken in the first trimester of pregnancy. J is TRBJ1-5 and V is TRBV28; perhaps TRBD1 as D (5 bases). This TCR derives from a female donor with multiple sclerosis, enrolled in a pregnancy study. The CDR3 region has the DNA TGTGCCAGCAGTTTTAGTCTCCGGGCGGGGGATAGCAATCAGCCCCAGCATTTT. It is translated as CASSFSLRAGDSNQPQHF. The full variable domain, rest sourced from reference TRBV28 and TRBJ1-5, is DVKVTQSSRYLVKRTGEKVFLECVQDMDHENMFWYRQDPGLGLRLIYFSYDVKMKEKGDIPEGYSVSREKKERFSLILESASTNQTSMYLCASSFSLRAGDSNQPQHFGDGTRLSIL.